The 25 T cell receptor beta chains below come from one sample, sequenced in a study of blood T cell repertoires in COVID-19 (dated by TCRdb to the early 2020s). Library method: the immunoSEQ multiplex PCR assay. Not all clones reach the TCRdb copy of this immuneACCESS table, which keeps in-frame sequences only. Checked studies attribute under half of the gap to unresolved V genes and leave the rest unexplained. Counted in this sample were approximately 190,000 clones; about 83% of them appeared once. Around 3.1% of the sample comes from the top ten. Material: PBMCs or T cells enriched from blood (not recorded which). The receptors originated from a woman aged 25 to 39 who had been exposed to COVID-19.

The gene calls are TRBV6-5 and TRBJ2-7, with D perhaps matching TRBD2 (6 bases). Germline lookup yields CDR1 MNHEY and CDR2 SVGAGI. V was clipped by 6 bases and J by 2 bases, with 17 bases between them. This CDR3 has 15 residues. DNA of the CDR3: TGTGCCAGCAGGGGAGGCCTAGCTAGAACCTACGAGCAGTACTTC. It encodes CASRGGLARTYEQYF.

The chain links TRBV7-2 to TRBJ2-3; D might be TRBD2 (6 bases). Germline values: CDR1 SGHTA, CDR2 FQGNSA. Trimming removed 6 bases from V and 2 bases from J, with 15 bases in between. There are 15 residues in the CDR3. CDR3 protein: CASRQVGGITDTQYF. The CDR3, as DNA: TGTGCCAGCAGACAAGTTGGGGGGATCACAGATACGCAGTATTTT.

The V and J genes are TRBV6-2 or TRBV6-3 and TRBJ2-7; D is perhaps TRBD2 (6 bases). Germline CDR1 MNHEY, CDR2 SVGEGT. V lost 7 bases to trimming and J lost 2 bases, with 15 bases between them. This CDR3 has 14 residues. Here the CDR3 reads CASTPRGIPYEQYF. CDR3 in DNA: TGTGCCAGCACCCCCCGGGGGATTCCCTACGAGCAGTACTTC.

The chain joins TRBV11-3 to TRBJ2-1; 8 bases are a match to TRBD2. This CDR3 is 16 amino acids long. J gave up 0 bases and V 5 bases, and 6 bases lay outside the gene matches. Germline V gene lookup returns CDR1 SGHNT and CDR2 YENEEA. This chain's CDR3 is CASSTRGGSSYNEQFF. CDR3 sequence (DNA): TGTGCCAGCAGCACCCGGGGGGGAAGCTCCTACAATGAGCAGTTCTTC.

This clone was counted a few times. V and J are TRBV2 and TRBJ1-4; 7 positions match TRBD1. Trimming cost V 8 bases and J 7 bases; bases outside gene matches: 7. CDR1 and CDR2 (germline): SNHLY, FYNNEI. The length of the CDR3 is 13 residues. CDR3 protein: CASGRDSAEKLFF. DNA for the CDR3: TGTGCCAGCGGCCGGGACAGTGCTGAAAAACTGTTTTTT.

This chain links TRBV7-3 with TRBJ2-1; 11 bases agree with TRBD2. CDR1 is SGHTA, CDR2 FQGTGA, per germline. This CDR3 spans 14 amino acids. The V segment lost 5 bases and the J segment 16 bases; nucleotides outside the gene matches: 13. CDR3 nucleotides: TGTGCCAGCAGCCCGACGACTAGCGGGGATTCCCAATTCTTC. It yields the protein CASSPTTSGDSQFF.

This clone has only a few counts. The genes are TRBV2 and TRBJ1-1; D remains ambiguous. Deletions cut 10 bases from V and 0 bases from J, with 12 bases between. This CDR3 region has 13 residues. Germline lookup yields CDR1 SNHLY and CDR2 FYNNEI. For the CDR3, the DNA is TGTGCCACTGGGAGGCAGGTGAACACTGAAGCTTTCTTT. Translated, it gives CATGRQVNTEAFF.

The J gene is TRBJ2-3, the V gene TRBV4-3; no firm D call. Trimming removed 3 bases from V and 1 base from J, with 11 bases in between. Per the germline V gene, CDR1 is LGHNA and CDR2 is YSLEER. The CDR3 totals 15 residues. CDR3 residues: CASSQIRSGTDTQYF. The CDR3 DNA reads TGCGCCAGCAGCCAGATCAGGTCGGGCACAGATACGCAGTATTTT.

This chain uses TRBV11-3 with TRBJ1-3; tentative D call: TRBD1 (6 bases). Germline V gene lookup returns CDR1 SGHNT and CDR2 YENEEA. Trimming left V 8 bases short and J 4 bases short, with 12 bases between. The CDR3 totals 13 residues. The CDR3 coding sequence is TGTGCCAGCTCTACAGGGTTCGGAAACACCATATATTTT. It specifies CASSTGFGNTIYF. Based on the CDR3 plus reference TRBV11-3 and TRBJ1-3, the full variable domain is EAGVVQSPRYKIIEKKQPVAFWCNPISGHNTLYWYLQNLGQGPELLIRYENEEAVDDSQLPKDRFSAERLKGVDSTLKIQPAELGDSAVYLCASSTGFGNTIYFGEGSWLTVV.

The V and J genes are TRBV6-5 and TRBJ1-1; D might be TRBD1 (6 bases). The germline V gene encodes CDR1 MNHEY and CDR2 SVGAGI. Trimming removed 6 bases at V and 1 base at J, with 12 bases between. The CDR3 sequence is 14 residues long. For the CDR3, the DNA is TGTGCCAGCAGCCCACAGGGTGGGAACACTGAAGCTTTCTTT. Translation: CASSPQGGNTEAFF.

V gene TRBV7-8 combines with J gene TRBJ2-2; 7 nucleotides align to TRBD2. CDR1 and CDR2 (germline): SGHVS, FQNEAQ. The CDR3 consists of 17 residues. V lost 4 bases and J lost 4; bases outside the gene matches: 12. The CDR3, as DNA: TGTGCCAGCAGCTCCCCCCTTCGAGCGGGGCCCACCGGGGAGCTGTTTTTT. Translation gives CASSSPLRAGPTGELFF.

This sequence joins TRBV27 and TRBJ1-1; 8 bases fit TRBD1. Germline loops: CDR1 MNHEY, CDR2 SMNVEV (reference sequence). The CDR3 runs to 12 residues. J was trimmed by 7 bases and V by 6 bases; bases with no gene match: 4. The CDR3 nucleotides read TGTGCCAGCAGGACAGGGGTGCTTGAAGCTTTCTTT. It is translated as CASRTGVLEAFF.

J is TRBJ1-2 and V is TRBV7-8; the D is unclear. Trimming took off 2 bases at V and 1 base at J, with 11 bases between the two ends. The CDR3 consists of 15 residues. The germline V gene has CDR1 SGHVS and CDR2 FQNEAQ. The CDR3, as DNA: TGTGCCAGCAGCTTAAGTACGATACTTAACTATGGCTACACCTTC. Translated, it gives CASSLSTILNYGYTF.

This clone appeared a single time. V usage is TRBV2 and J usage is TRBJ1-6, with D perhaps TRBD1 (6 bases). This CDR3 spans 12 amino acids. Per germline, CDR1 SNHLY and CDR2 FYNNEI. V gave up 4 bases and J gave up 9 bases, with 7 bases separating them. The CDR3 is CASSARGSPLHF. CDR3 DNA sequence: TGTGCCAGCAGTGCCAGGGGTTCACCCCTCCACTTT.

The V call is TRBV7-3, the J call TRBJ2-6; D is possibly TRBD1 (5 bases). V lost 3 bases, J lost 2 bases, and 11 bases lay in between. Germline V gene sequence: CDR1 SGHTA, CDR2 FQGTGA. The CDR3 contains 16 residues. The DNA of the CDR3 is TGTGCCAGCAGCTTGCCTCGACAGCCTGGGGCCAACGTCCTGACTTTC. Protein sequence: CASSLPRQPGANVLTF.

This chain uses TRBV4-1 with TRBJ1-1, with 9 bases fitting TRBD1. The CDR3 sequence is 13 residues long. Germline CDR1 and CDR2: MGHRA and YSYEKL. Trimming cost V 6 bases and J 4 bases; bases outside gene matches: 3. The CDR3, as DNA: TGCGCCAGCAGTCTACAGGGGGCCACTGAAGCTTTCTTT. This sequence encodes CASSLQGATEAFF.

This chain joins TRBV29-1 and TRBJ1-4, with 9 positions matching TRBD1. Germline V gene lookup returns CDR1 SQVTM and CDR2 ANQGSEA. The CDR3 has 13 residues. J was trimmed by 10 bases and V by 6 bases; bases with no gene match: 9. For the CDR3, the DNA is TGCAGCGTGGAGGGACAGGGTGGAGGAAAACTGTTTTTT. Encoded protein: CSVEGQGGGKLFF.

The gene calls are TRBV5-6 and TRBJ2-2; TRBD2 might be the D (6 bases). V dropped 4 bases and J dropped 4 bases, with 14 bases sitting between them. This CDR3 has 15 residues. Germline assignment: CDR1 SGHDT and CDR2 YYEEEE. The CDR3: CASSPWAGITGELFF. The DNA of the CDR3 is TGTGCCAGCAGCCCATGGGCGGGGATCACCGGGGAGCTGTTTTTT.

V is TRBV7-2 and J is TRBJ1-2; 9 bases align to TRBD1. V lost 6 bases, J lost 4 bases, and 9 bases stayed unmatched. In germline, CDR1 is SGHTA, CDR2 FQGNSA. The CDR3 runs to 15 residues. The CDR3 coding sequence is TGTGCCAGCAGGCTCGGTGGACAGGGGTTCTATGGCTACACCTTC. It encodes CASRLGGQGFYGYTF.

This clone was found a few times. This rearrangement joins TRBV29-1 to TRBJ1-2, with D possibly TRBD1 on 6 matching bases. The CDR3 covers 11 residues. Germline values: CDR1 SQVTM, CDR2 ANQGSEA. V was trimmed by 7 bases and J by 8 bases, leaving 14 bases between them. As DNA, the CDR3 is TGCAGCGCCCGATCCACAGGGGGCTACACCTTC. It encodes CSARSTGGYTF.

V is TRBV24-1 and J is TRBJ2-1; TRBD1 is a possible D gene (6 bases). The germline V gene has CDR1 KGHDR and CDR2 SFDVKD. The V and J ends lost 7 bases and 3 bases respectively, with 15 bases between them. This CDR3 has 15 amino acids. The DNA for the CDR3 is TGTGCCACCAGCGCCGGGACAAGGGTCTACAATGAGCAGTTCTTC. Protein product: CATSAGTRVYNEQFF.

With respect to this clone: The same CDR3 is also encoded by other DNA sequences in this sample. The chain uses TRBV6-5 and TRBJ2-3; TRBD2 might be the D (6 bases). V was shortened by 6 bases and J by 5 bases, with 9 bases between the two germline ends. The V gene's germline CDR1 is MNHEY and CDR2 SVGAGI. The CDR3 loop spans 12 amino acids. The CDR3 DNA reads as TGTGCCAGCAGCCTCGGGGGAGATACGCAGTATTTT. This encodes CASSLGGDTQYF.

The chain combines TRBV28 with TRBJ2-4; D remains unclear. There are 15 residues in the CDR3. Germline V gene lookup returns CDR1 MDHEN and CDR2 SYDVKM. Trimming removed 6 bases at V and 2 bases at J, with 14 bases between. This CDR3 is CASSSQSGSKNIQYF. The CDR3 DNA is TGTGCCAGCAGCAGTCAGTCGGGTTCCAAAAACATTCAGTACTTC.

The table lists this clone with a count of one. The V and J genes are TRBV9 and TRBJ2-1; the D gene is possibly TRBD1 (5 bases). Germline-derived CDR1 and CDR2 are SGDLS and YYNGEE. Deletions cut 4 bases from V and 4 bases from J, with 9 bases between. The CDR3 is made up of 13 amino acids. The CDR3 sequence: CASSLGAYNEQFF. The CDR3, as DNA: TGTGCCAGCAGCTTAGGGGCGTACAATGAGCAGTTCTTC. Together with reference TRBV9 and TRBJ2-1, the CDR3 gives the full variable domain: DSGVTQTPKHLITATGQRVTLRCSPRSGDLSVYWYQQSLDQGLQFLIQYYNGEERAKGNILERFSAQQFPDLHSELNLSSLELGDSALYFCASSLGAYNEQFFGPGTRLTVL.

This chain joins TRBV5-6 and TRBJ2-1; 11 positions agree with TRBD2. This CDR3 comprises 16 residues. V shed 1 base, J shed 6 bases, and the junction held 6 bases outside the gene matches. CDR1 and CDR2 (germline): SGHDT, YYEEEE. CDR3 sequence: CASSLPLGLAVNEQFF. CDR3 coding DNA: TGTGCCAGCAGCTTGCCTTTGGGACTAGCGGTCAATGAGCAGTTCTTC. The variable domain in full, completed from reference TRBV5-6 and TRBJ2-1, reads DAGVTQSPTHLIKTRGQQVTLRCSPKSGHDTVSWYQQALGQGPQFIFQYYEEEERQRGNFPDRFSGHQFPNYSSELNVNALLLGDSALYLCASSLPLGLAVNEQFFGPGTRLTVL.